These 13 T cell receptor beta chains share one sample of origin, sequenced in a study of Graves' ophthalmopathy and Graves' hyperthyroidism. Beta-chain TCR CDR3 regions were amplified from RNA transcripts. Following a first-round RT-PCR that used HTBI primers, a second-round multiplex PCR was carried out. TCRdb re-called the multiplex PCR reads with MiXCR, one entry per CDR3 protein. The sample shows around 590,000 distinct CDR3 sequences, 39% of them seen only once. The specimen was peripheral blood or thyroid tissue (not recorded which). The receptors shown here come from an adult man with Graves' hyperthyroidism.

Worth noting for this clonotype: Germline is not matched at one junction end, which may reflect a read error. The chain carries TRBV12-3 or TRBV12-4 and TRBJ1-1; 7 bases match TRBD1. The CDR3 consists of 15 residues. CDR3: CASSPSTGLNTEASF. The DNA of the CDR3 is TGTGCCAGCAGCCCATCGACAGGGTTAAACACTGAAGCTTCCTTT.

This clonotype was seen more than once but under ten times. CDR3 amino acids: CASSLDGETNSPLHF. Here the CDR3 DNA reads TGTGCCAGCAGTTTAGACGGGGAAACTAATTCACCCCTCCACTTT. The chain uses TRBV6-5 and TRBJ1-6, with D uncertain. V was cut by 4 bases and J by 6 bases, with 13 bases left in between. There are 15 residues in the CDR3. Germline CDR1 is MNHEY and CDR2 is SVGAGI.

V gene TRBV7-9 combines with J gene TRBJ2-2; 7 nucleotides line up with TRBD2. CDR1 and CDR2 from the germline V gene are SEHNR and FQNEAQ (reference sequence). V dropped 2 bases and J dropped 7; count of bases not matched to a gene: 4. The CDR3 is 14 residues long. CDR3 bases: TGTGCCAGCAGCTTAATCGGGGACTACGGGGAGCTGTTTTTT. It yields the protein CASSLIGDYGELFF.

The sample holds a few counts of this clonotype. The genes are TRBV24-1 and TRBJ1-4; 9 bases are a match to TRBD1. CDR3 length: 15 amino acids. Germline values: CDR1 KGHDR, CDR2 SFDVKD. V shed 5 bases and J 7 bases; nucleotides not matched to a gene: 7. CDR3 loop: CATSAGTGSVEKLFF. For the CDR3, the DNA is TGTGCCACCAGTGCCGGGACAGGGTCGGTTGAAAAACTGTTTTTT.

This chain uses TRBV20-1 with TRBJ1-6; 9 nucleotides agree with TRBD1. V lost 3 bases and J lost 1; bases outside the gene matches: 10. Germline CDR1 DFQATT, CDR2 SNEGSKA (reference sequence). The CDR3 covers 18 residues. CDR3 residues: CSASSGQGIGSYNSPLHF. CDR3 nucleotide sequence: TGCAGTGCTAGTTCGGGACAGGGTATCGGGTCCTATAATTCACCCCTCCACTTT.

This clonotype appeared many times. The CDR3 is CASSFPTLNTEAFF. CDR3 DNA sequence: TGTGCCAGCAGCTTCCCGACACTTAACACTGAAGCTTTCTTT. The rearrangement uses TRBV7-9 and TRBJ1-1; D gene unclear. Trimming removed 3 bases from V and 2 bases from J, with 10 bases in between. Germline CDR1 reads SEHNR; CDR2 reads FQNEAQ (reference sequence). The CDR3 covers 14 residues.

This clonotype has a count of ten or more. The gene calls are TRBV11-2 and TRBJ2-5, with TRBD1 identical over 7 bases. Per germline, CDR1 SGHAT and CDR2 FQNNGV. The junction had 4 bases not matched to a gene; V was cut back by 5 bases and J by 1 base. This CDR3 spans 14 amino acids. The CDR3 DNA reads as TGTGCCAGCAGCACCCGGGACAGCCAAGAGACCCAGTACTTC. This encodes CASSTRDSQETQYF. The whole variable domain, remainder taken from reference TRBV11-2 and TRBJ2-5, is EAGVAQSPRYKIIEKRQSVAFWCNPISGHATLYWYQQILGQGPKLLIQFQNNGVVDDSQLPKDRFSAERLKGVDSTLKIQPAKLEDSAVYLCASSTRDSQETQYFGPGTRLLVL.

Many counts were recorded for this clonotype. The chain uses TRBV5-8 and TRBJ1-2, with D possibly matching TRBD1 (5 bases). The CDR3 has 15 amino acids. In germline, CDR1 is SGHTS, CDR2 YDEGEE. V was cut by 0 bases and J by 1 base, with 10 bases left in between. The CDR3: CASSLGTGDNYGYTF. The CDR3 DNA is TGTGCCAGCAGCTTGGGGACGGGGGATAACTATGGCTACACCTTC.

As for this clonotype: No conserved phenylalanine or tryptophan is present at the end of the CDR3, so a read error is the likely explanation. J is TRBJ1-1 and V is TRBV5-6, with D possibly being TRBD1 (6 bases). The CDR3 length is 14 residues. V lost 2 bases and J lost 1, with 9 bases in between. Per germline, CDR1 SGHDT and CDR2 YYEEEE. Written as DNA, the CDR3 is TGTGCCAGCAGCTTAACAGGGTGGAACACTGAAGCTTTCTCT. Encoded protein: CASSLTGWNTEAFS.

This clonotype was recorded only once. A much bigger clone sits one base away, suggesting this may be a read error. This CDR3 is CASSDRSYGYTF. CDR3 coding DNA: TGTGCCAGTAGCGACAGGAGCTATGGCTACACCTTC. V and J are TRBV2 and TRBJ1-2, with D possibly being TRBD1 (6 bases). Trimming stripped 9 bases from V and 4 bases from J, with 12 bases between. The CDR3 spans 12 residues. Germline values: CDR1 SNHLY, CDR2 FYNNEI. The full variable domain, rest sourced from reference TRBV2 and TRBJ1-2, is EPEVTQTPSHQVTQMGQEVILRCVPISNHLYFYWYRQILGQKVEFLVSFYNNEISEKSEIFDDQFSVERPDGSNFTLKIRSTKLEDSAMYFCASSDRSYGYTFGSGTRLTVV.

This clonotype has ten or more counts. As DNA, the CDR3 is TGTGCCAGCAGCTTAACGGATGACAGACCGATCTCCTACGAGCAGTACTTC. Translating gives CASSLTDDRPISYEQYF. The chain employs TRBV7-3 and TRBJ2-7, with a tentative D call TRBD1 (5 bases). This CDR3 is built from 17 residues. Trimming pared 0 bases from V and 0 bases from J, leaving 15 bases between. Looked up from germline, CDR1 is SGHTA and CDR2 is FQGTGA.

The chain recombines TRBV7-3 with TRBJ2-3; 8 bases line up with TRBD2. J gave up 1 base and V 4 bases, and 4 bases lay outside the gene matches. The germline V gene has CDR1 SGHTA and CDR2 FQGTGA. The CDR3 sequence is 15 residues long. The DNA of the CDR3 is TGTGCCAGCAGCTCTAGCGGGTTCCGCACAGATACGCAGTATTTT. It translates to CASSSSGFRTDTQYF.

There are many counts of this clonotype. The chain carries TRBV10-3 and TRBJ2-5, with TRBD1 as a possible D gene (6 bases). This CDR3 region has 15 residues. Germline lookup yields CDR1 ENHRY and CDR2 SYGVKD. With 3 bases removed from V and 1 base from J, the gap between germline ends came to 12 bases. The CDR3 bases are TGTGCCATCAGTGAAGGGGGAGTCGGCCAAGAGACCCAGTACTTC. The encoded protein is CAISEGGVGQETQYF.